Only a few counts were recorded for the clone carrying this TCR beta chain. The antigen remains undetermined. The V gene lost 5 bases and the J gene lost 0 bases, with 11 bases spanning the gap. The CDR3 length is 15 residues. The data originate from a study of CD8 T cells in ankylosing spondylitis. Whole-study results and caveats: Some of the motif variants had earlier been found in reactive arthritis patients' fluid and blood.

Quantitative 5'-RACE with molecular barcodes was used to make the TCR beta libraries. TCRdb reprocessed the 5' RACE reads with MiXCR, giving one entry per CDR3 protein. The repertoire holds under 120,000 distinct CDR3 sequences, with approximately 25% as singletons. This sequence joins TRBV12-3 or TRBV12-4 and TRBJ1-5; no reliable D call. Source material: synovial fluid, either unsorted or a sorted T cell fraction (not recorded which). This sequence originates from a male donor with ankylosing spondylitis. The CDR3 is CASSPPGVSNQPQHF. The CDR3 DNA follows: TGTGCCAGCAGTCCGCCCGGGGTTAGCAATCAGCCCCAGCATTTT.